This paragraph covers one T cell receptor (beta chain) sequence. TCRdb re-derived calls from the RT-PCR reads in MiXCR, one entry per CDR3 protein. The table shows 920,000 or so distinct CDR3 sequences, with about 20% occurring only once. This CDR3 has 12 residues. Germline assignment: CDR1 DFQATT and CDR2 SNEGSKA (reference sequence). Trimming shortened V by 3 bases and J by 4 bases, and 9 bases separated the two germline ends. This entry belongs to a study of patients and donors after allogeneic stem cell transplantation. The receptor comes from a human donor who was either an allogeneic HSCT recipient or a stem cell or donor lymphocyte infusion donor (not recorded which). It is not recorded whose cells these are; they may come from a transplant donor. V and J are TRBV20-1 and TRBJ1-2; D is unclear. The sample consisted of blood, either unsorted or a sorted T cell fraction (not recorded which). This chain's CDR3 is CSAREGAYGYTF. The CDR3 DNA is TGCAGTGCTAGGGAGGGAGCCTATGGCTACACCTTC.